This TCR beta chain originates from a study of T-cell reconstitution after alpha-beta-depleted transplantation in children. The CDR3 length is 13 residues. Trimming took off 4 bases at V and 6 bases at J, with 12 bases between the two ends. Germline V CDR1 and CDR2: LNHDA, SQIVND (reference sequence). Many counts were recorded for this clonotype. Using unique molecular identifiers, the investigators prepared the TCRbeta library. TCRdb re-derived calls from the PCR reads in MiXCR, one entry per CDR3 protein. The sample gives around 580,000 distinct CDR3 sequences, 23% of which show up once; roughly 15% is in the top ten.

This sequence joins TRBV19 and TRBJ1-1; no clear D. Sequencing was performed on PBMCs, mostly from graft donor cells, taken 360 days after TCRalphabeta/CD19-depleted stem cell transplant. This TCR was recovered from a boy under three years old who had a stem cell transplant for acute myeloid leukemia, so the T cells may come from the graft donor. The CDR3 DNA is TGTGCCAGTAGTACCGGTCCCGCGGCTGAAGCTTTCTTT. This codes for CASSTGPAAEAFF.